Following are 5 T cell receptor beta chains from one sample sequenced in a study of immune evolution from preneoplasia to lung adenocarcinoma. Sequencing used immunoSEQ multiplex PCR; TCRdb keeps in-frame clones, though not all of them. The table shows 15,000 or so clones, with about 85% occurring only once. Sequencing was done on a sample of FFPE lung adenocarcinoma in situ tissue. The receptors were gathered from a donor at least 70 years old with lung adenocarcinoma.

The chain links TRBV23-1 to TRBJ1-5; 8 bases are shared with TRBD1. TRBV23-1 is flagged as an ORF with uncertain function. V was clipped by 3 bases and J by 6 bases; unmatched bases: 7. The CDR3 spans 15 residues. DNA of the CDR3: TGCGCCAGCAGTCAGAACAGGGGGGTCGGTCAGCCCCAGCATTTT. It specifies CASSQNRGVGQPQHF.

The chain joins TRBV5-4 to TRBJ2-3, with D possibly TRBD2 on 6 matching bases. The CDR3 runs to 16 residues. Germline V CDR1 and CDR2: SGHNT, YYREEE (reference sequence). Trimming pared 0 bases from V and 4 bases from J, leaving 15 bases between. The CDR3 region has the DNA TGTGCCAGCAGCTTGGAAGGGATGAGGAGGGCAGATACGCAGTATTTT. This translates into CASSLEGMRRADTQYF.

V is TRBV4-3 and J is TRBJ2-2, with 7 nucleotides matching TRBD1. Germline lookup yields CDR1 LGHNA and CDR2 YSLEER. V was pared by 0 bases and J by 5 bases, with 9 bases of the junction left unmatched. The length of the CDR3 is 17 residues. The CDR3 coding sequence is TGCGCCAGCAGCCAAGATGCAGGGGGAGTAGGAACCGGGGAGCTGTTTTTT. Encoded protein: CASSQDAGGVGTGELFF.

The CDR3 here is CASSPTHPGDASNQPQHF. CDR3 DNA sequence: TGTGCCAGCTCACCAACCCATCCAGGTGATGCTTCCAATCAGCCCCAGCATTTT. The chain recombines TRBV18 with TRBJ1-5; D is unclear. Germline-derived CDR1 and CDR2 are KGHSH and LQKENI. The CDR3 runs to 18 residues. Deletions cut 2 bases from V and 3 bases from J, with 20 bases between. Drawing the rest from reference TRBV18 and TRBJ1-5, the complete variable domain is NAGVMQNPRHLVRRRGQEARLRCSPMKGHSHVYWYRQLPEEGLKFMVYLQKENIIDESGMPKERFSAEFPKEGPSILRIQQVVRGDSAAYFCASSPTHPGDASNQPQHFGDGTRLSIL.

V is TRBV14 and J is TRBJ1-3, with a possible D match to TRBD1 (6 bases). This CDR3 has 15 residues. V lost 5 bases, J lost 0 bases, and 11 bases lay in between. Germline assignment: CDR1 SGHDN and CDR2 FVKESK. CDR3 in DNA: TGTGCCAGCAGCTCCGGGACACGCTCTGGAAACACCATATATTTT. This codes for CASSSGTRSGNTIYF. Drawing the rest from reference TRBV14 and TRBJ1-3, the complete variable domain is EAGVTQFPSHSVIEKGQTVTLRCDPISGHDNLYWYRRVMGKEIKFLLHFVKESKQDESGMPNNRFLAERTGGTYSTLKVQPAELEDSGVYFCASSSGTRSGNTIYFGEGSWLTVV.